Below are 22 T cell receptor beta chains sequenced from a single sample in a study of blood T cell repertoires in COVID-19. The repertoire was sequenced with immunoSEQ multiplex PCR; TCRdb's copy has only in-frame clones and lacks some. The table shows just under 350,000 clones, with approximately 87% occurring only once. Sequenced: peripheral blood. The receptor set was obtained from a woman between 45 and 65 years old with COVID-19, enrolled during active disease.

The chain carries TRBV5-1 and TRBJ2-3, with D possibly matching TRBD1 (5 bases). Trimming cost V 0 bases and J 0 bases, with 14 bases left between them. This CDR3 region has 17 residues. Looked up from germline, CDR1 is SGHRS and CDR2 is YFSETQ. CDR3 loop: CASSLGDRQSSTDTQYF. The CDR3 DNA is TGCGCCAGCAGCTTGGGCGATCGACAGAGTAGCACAGATACGCAGTATTTT.

V usage is TRBV5-1 and J usage is TRBJ1-6; D is uncertain. Germline values: CDR1 SGHRS, CDR2 YFSETQ. The CDR3 sequence is 15 residues long. V lost 2 bases and J 9 bases, leaving 15 bases between the germline ends. The CDR3 protein is CASSLEGLESSPLHF. The CDR3, as DNA: TGCGCCAGCAGCTTAGAGGGTTTGGAGTCTTCACCCCTCCACTTT.

In this sample, this clone turned up a few times. This chain links TRBV7-3 with TRBJ2-7, with no clear D. V was shortened by 1 base and J by 3 bases, with 7 bases between the two germline ends. CDR1 is SGHTA, CDR2 FQGTGA, per germline. The CDR3 has 13 amino acids. The CDR3 spells CASSLRPGYEQYF. The CDR3 DNA follows: TGTGCCAGCAGCTTAAGGCCAGGCTACGAGCAGTACTTC.

This chain uses TRBV5-1 with TRBJ1-1; 7 bases map to TRBD1. This CDR3 comprises 16 residues. Germline V gene data show CDR1 as SGHRS and CDR2 as YFSETQ. V was pared by 0 bases and J by 0 bases, with 5 bases of the junction left unmatched. DNA of the CDR3: TGCGCCAGCAGCTTGGCCACAGGGGTCATGAACACTGAAGCTTTCTTT. This sequence encodes CASSLATGVMNTEAFF.

The rearrangement uses TRBV5-1 and TRBJ2-3; tentative D call: TRBD1 (9 bases). V lost 2 bases to trimming and J lost 3 bases, with 16 bases between them. The CDR3 consists of 16 residues. Germline assignment: CDR1 SGHRS and CDR2 YFSETQ. The CDR3 DNA is TGCGCCAGCAGCTTTACAGGGGGCGGGAGGACAGATACGCAGTATTTT. It translates to CASSFTGGGRTDTQYF.

The rearrangement joins TRBV19 to TRBJ2-7, with a weak D call TRBD2 (6 bases). V dropped 3 bases and J dropped 3 bases, with 12 bases sitting between them. The CDR3 loop spans 14 amino acids. Germline values: CDR1 LNHDA, CDR2 SQIVND (reference sequence). The CDR3 DNA is TGTGCCAGTAGTATGGGGACGGGAGACTACGAGCAGTACTTC. Amino acids: CASSMGTGDYEQYF.

The rearrangement links TRBV21-1 to TRBJ2-7; the D segment call TRBD2 is taken from the table without a DNA check. TRBV21-1 is given as a pseudogene. The CDR3 runs to 15 residues. The CDR3: CASSPILAGVGEQYF. The CDR3 region has the DNA TGTGCCAGCAGCCCTATACTAGCGGGAGTGGGCGAGCAGTACTTC.

The chain joins TRBV6-5 to TRBJ2-1; TRBD2 matches at 10 bases. In germline, CDR1 is MNHEY, CDR2 SVGAGI. The CDR3 contains 15 residues. The ends lost 4 bases at V and 5 bases at J; junction bases unmatched: 5. DNA for the CDR3: TGTGCCAGCAGTTTTGAGCGGGAGGGGGACAATGAGCAGTTCTTC. Protein: CASSFEREGDNEQFF.

The chain carries TRBV28 and TRBJ2-7; D may be TRBD1 (6 bases). The germline V and J ends were trimmed by 7 bases and 3 bases, with 16 bases remaining between them. The CDR3 has 14 residues. Germline values: CDR1 MDHEN, CDR2 SYDVKM. CDR3 amino acids: CASTGDTSLYEQYF. CDR3 coding DNA: TGTGCCAGCACCGGGGACACCAGCCTCTACGAGCAGTACTTC.

The J gene is TRBJ2-7, the V gene TRBV6-2 or TRBV6-3; the match to TRBD1 covers 7 bases. Germline CDR1 MNHEY, CDR2 SVGEGT. The CDR3 extends over 16 amino acids. Trimming at V came to 5 bases and at J to 4 bases, leaving 14 bases not matched to a gene. The CDR3 reads CASSPPSRQGKYEQYF. In DNA form, the CDR3 reads TGTGCCAGCAGTCCCCCCTCCCGACAGGGTAAATACGAGCAGTACTTC.

Regarding this clone: One end of the junction fails to match germline, which may point to a read error. The gene calls are TRBV7-2 and TRBJ2-3; 8 nucleotides agree with TRBD1. The CDR3 extends over 15 amino acids. The germline V gene has CDR1 SGHTA and CDR2 FQGNSA. CDR3 amino acids: CASILNRGFTDTQYF. For the CDR3, the DNA is TGTGCCAGCATCTTAAACAGGGGGTTCACAGATACGCAGTATTTT.

The rearrangement uses TRBV19 and TRBJ1-3; tentative D call: TRBD1 (6 bases). Germline CDR1 reads LNHDA; CDR2 reads SQIVND (reference sequence). Trimming shortened V by 6 bases and J by 2 bases, and 17 bases separated the two germline ends. There are 16 residues in the CDR3. CDR3 loop: CASRGDPTGTGNTIYF. The CDR3 region has the DNA TGTGCCAGTAGGGGGGACCCAACAGGGACTGGAAACACCATATATTTT.

V is TRBV9 and J is TRBJ1-1, with 8 bases matching TRBD1. V trimming: 3 bases; J trimming: 0 bases; junction bases outside the gene matches: 7. The CDR3 covers 16 residues. Germline V gene data show CDR1 as SGDLS and CDR2 as YYNGEE. The CDR3: CASSAPGGSVNTEAFF. CDR3 in DNA: TGTGCCAGCAGCGCCCCAGGGGGCTCGGTGAACACTGAAGCTTTCTTT.

This clone was counted a single time. The chain uses TRBV6-5 and TRBJ2-7; 9 bases align to TRBD2. CDR1 and CDR2 from the germline V gene are MNHEY and SVGAGI. With V trimmed by 0 bases and J by 2 bases, 2 bases remained unmatched. CDR3 length: 15 residues. As DNA, the CDR3 is TGTGCCAGCAGTTACTCGGCGGGAGGGACCTACGAGCAGTACTTC. The encoded protein is CASSYSAGGTYEQYF.

The chain combines TRBV7-9 with TRBJ2-5, with 7 bases that match TRBD1. V was pared by 0 bases and J by 5 bases, with 3 bases of the junction left unmatched. The CDR3 length is 14 residues. Germline loops: CDR1 SEHNR, CDR2 FQNEAQ (reference sequence). The CDR3: CASSLAQGRETQYF. CDR3 DNA: TGTGCCAGCAGCTTAGCACAGGGGCGGGAGACCCAGTACTTC.

The rearrangement uses TRBV21-1 and TRBJ2-7; the table calls TRBD1, which could not be checked here. TRBV21-1 is reported as a pseudogene. The CDR3 totals 19 residues. CDR3 bases: TGTGCCAGCAGCAACCCCCAAGGGGGCGAACGCGGATTCTACTACGAGCAGTACTTC. Its protein is CASSNPQGGERGFYYEQYF.

V and J are TRBV18 and TRBJ2-3; TRBD2 matches 11 bases. There are 15 residues in the CDR3. The V and J ends lost 5 bases and 3 bases, in that order; junction bases with no gene match: 4. From germline, CDR1 is KGHSH and CDR2 LQKENI. The CDR3 coding sequence is TGTGCCAGCTCAGAAACTAGCGGGAGAACAGATACGCAGTATTTT. The encoded protein is CASSETSGRTDTQYF.

The chain combines TRBV7-2 with TRBJ2-7, with 10 nucleotides matching TRBD1. The CDR3 has 15 residues. Germline loops: CDR1 SGHTA, CDR2 FQGNSA. V was pared by 1 base and J by 5 bases, with 5 bases of the junction left unmatched. The CDR3 is CASSLVGTGVHEQYF. The DNA for the CDR3 is TGTGCCAGCAGCTTAGTTGGGACAGGGGTCCACGAGCAGTACTTC.

The V and J genes are TRBV4-2 and TRBJ2-7, with D possibly TRBD2 on 5 matching bases. The CDR3 has 17 amino acids. The germline V gene encodes CDR1 LGHNA and CDR2 YNFKEQ. V was cut by 4 bases and J by 1 base, with 20 bases left in between. This CDR3 reads CASSPARAVAGSYEQYF. In DNA form, the CDR3 reads TGTGCCAGCAGCCCAGCTCGAGCGGTAGCTGGGTCCTACGAGCAGTACTTC.

This clone was found a few times. The chain links TRBV12-3 or TRBV12-4 to TRBJ1-1; 8 bases line up with TRBD1. The CDR3 extends over 13 amino acids. The trim removed 6 bases at V and 13 bases at J, leaving 13 bases unmatched. The CDR3 DNA reads as TGTGCCAGCAGGATTATGACAGGGGAAGGTGGTTTCTTT. Amino acids: CASRIMTGEGGFF.

The chain uses TRBV20-1 and TRBJ2-7; no clear D. With 0 bases removed from V and 5 bases from J, the gap between germline ends came to 5 bases. This CDR3 region has 11 residues. Germline V gene sequence: CDR1 DFQATT, CDR2 SNEGSKA (reference sequence). The CDR3 DNA reads as TGCAGTGCTAGAGACGTCCACGAGCAGTACTTC. Translating it yields CSARDVHEQYF.

This chain joins TRBV27 and TRBJ2-1; 8 nucleotides line up with TRBD2. Germline V gene sequence: CDR1 MNHEY, CDR2 SMNVEV (reference sequence). The CDR3 is 17 residues long. Unmatched junction bases numbered 11, after V lost 3 bases and J lost 4 bases. The CDR3 loop reads CASSFLGVAGRYNEQFF. In nucleotides, the CDR3 is TGTGCCAGCAGTTTTTTGGGGGTAGCGGGAAGGTACAATGAGCAGTTCTTC.